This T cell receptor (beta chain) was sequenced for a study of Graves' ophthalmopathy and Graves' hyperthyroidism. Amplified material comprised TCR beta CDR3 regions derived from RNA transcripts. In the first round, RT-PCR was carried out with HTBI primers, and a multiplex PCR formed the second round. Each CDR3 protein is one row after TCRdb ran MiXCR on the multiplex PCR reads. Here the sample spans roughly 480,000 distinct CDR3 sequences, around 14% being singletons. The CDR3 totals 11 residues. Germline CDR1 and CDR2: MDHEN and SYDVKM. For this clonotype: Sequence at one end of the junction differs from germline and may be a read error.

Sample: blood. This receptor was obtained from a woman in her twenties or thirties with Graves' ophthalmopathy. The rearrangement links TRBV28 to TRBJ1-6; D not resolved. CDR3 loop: CASSGIRARNF. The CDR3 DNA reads TGTGCCAGCAGCGGAATACGGGCCCGGAACTTT. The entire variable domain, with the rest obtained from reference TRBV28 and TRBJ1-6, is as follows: DVKVTQSSRYLVKRTGEKVFLECVQDMDHENMFWYRQDPGLGLRLIYFSYDVKMKEKGDIPEGYSVSREKKERFSLILESASTNQTSMYLCASSGIRARNFGNGTRLTVT.